This record covers a single TCR beta chain. These data come from a study of blood T cell repertoires in COVID-19. Generated by immunoSEQ multiplex PCR, the TCRdb table keeps only in-frame clones and is missing some. The table includes around 80,000 clones, 75% to 85% detected once. This receptor was identified in a woman in her 70s with acute or convalescent COVID-19. Sequenced sample: peripheral blood.

The chain's CDR3 is CASSSERGKKLFF. The DNA for the CDR3 is TGTGCCAGCAGTTCGGAAAGGGGAAAAAAACTGTTTTTT. The chain uses TRBV6-5 and TRBJ1-4; possibly TRBD1 for D (5 bases). Germline CDR1 is MNHEY and CDR2 is SVGAGI. Between the trimmed V and J ends, which lost 4 bases and 9 bases, there was a span of 12 bases. The CDR3 length is 13 residues.